This T cell receptor beta chain stems from a study of T cell responses to AZD1222 COVID-19 vaccine. This clone was found a few times. The antigen is not known. Study-level points and caveats: Close to half of spike-specific TCRs reportedly recognize unmutated variant regions. Donors were chiefly white British, with a greater number of females, and clonal diversity was perhaps underestimated. Recipients of AZD1222 seropositive at baseline numbered only 5 or 6.

This CDR3 region has 13 residues. Germline CDR1 is SGHTA and CDR2 is FQGTGA. The germline V and J ends were trimmed by 2 bases and 5 bases, with 7 bases remaining between them. TCRdb keeps only in-frame clones here, not all; method: immunoSEQ multiplex PCR. The sample records 110,000 or so clones, approximately 90% being singletons. This clonotype was obtained from an adult in good health. The chain joins TRBV7-3 to TRBJ2-1, with D unresolved. This sample comprised peripheral blood, obtained on day 0 of AZD1222 vaccination. In DNA form, the CDR3 reads TGTGCCAGCAGCTTATCCACCCACAATGAGCAGTTCTTC. Its protein is CASSLSTHNEQFF.